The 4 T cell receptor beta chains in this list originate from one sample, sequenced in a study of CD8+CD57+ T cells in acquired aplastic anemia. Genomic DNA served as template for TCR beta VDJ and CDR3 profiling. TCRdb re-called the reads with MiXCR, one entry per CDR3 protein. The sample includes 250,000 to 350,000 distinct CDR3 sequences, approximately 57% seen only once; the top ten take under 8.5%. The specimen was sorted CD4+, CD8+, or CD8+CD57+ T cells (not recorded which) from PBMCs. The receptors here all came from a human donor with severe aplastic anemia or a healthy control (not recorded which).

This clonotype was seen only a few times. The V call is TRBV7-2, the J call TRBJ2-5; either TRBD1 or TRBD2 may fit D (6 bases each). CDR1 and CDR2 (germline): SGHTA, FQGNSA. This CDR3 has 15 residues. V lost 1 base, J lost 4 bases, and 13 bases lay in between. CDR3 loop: CASSLGGGGRETQYF. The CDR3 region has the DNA TGTGCCAGCAGCTTAGGAGGAGGGGGGCGAGAGACCCAGTACTTC.

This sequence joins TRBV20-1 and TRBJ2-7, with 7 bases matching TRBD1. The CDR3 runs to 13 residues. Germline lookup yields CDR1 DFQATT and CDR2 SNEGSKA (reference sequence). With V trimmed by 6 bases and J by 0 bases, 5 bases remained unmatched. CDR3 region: CSAWTGLSYEQYF. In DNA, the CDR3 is TGCAGTGCATGGACAGGCCTCTCCTACGAGCAGTACTTC.

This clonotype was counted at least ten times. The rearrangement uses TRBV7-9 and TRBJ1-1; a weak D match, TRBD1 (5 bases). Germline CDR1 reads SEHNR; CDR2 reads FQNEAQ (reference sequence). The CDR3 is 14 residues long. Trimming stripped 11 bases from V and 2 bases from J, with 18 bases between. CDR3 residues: CAGGKGDLNTEAFF. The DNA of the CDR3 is TGTGCCGGGGGGAAGGGAGATCTAAACACTGAAGCTTTCTTT.

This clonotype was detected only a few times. CDR3 coding DNA: TGTGCCAGCAGCCCGGACAGCCATAATAATTCACCCCTCCACTTT. This translates into CASSPDSHNNSPLHF. The chain uses TRBV7-8 and TRBJ1-6, with a weak D call TRBD1 (6 bases). The CDR3 has 15 amino acids. V gave up 5 bases and J gave up 5 bases, with 13 bases separating them. Germline V gene data show CDR1 as SGHVS and CDR2 as FQNEAQ.